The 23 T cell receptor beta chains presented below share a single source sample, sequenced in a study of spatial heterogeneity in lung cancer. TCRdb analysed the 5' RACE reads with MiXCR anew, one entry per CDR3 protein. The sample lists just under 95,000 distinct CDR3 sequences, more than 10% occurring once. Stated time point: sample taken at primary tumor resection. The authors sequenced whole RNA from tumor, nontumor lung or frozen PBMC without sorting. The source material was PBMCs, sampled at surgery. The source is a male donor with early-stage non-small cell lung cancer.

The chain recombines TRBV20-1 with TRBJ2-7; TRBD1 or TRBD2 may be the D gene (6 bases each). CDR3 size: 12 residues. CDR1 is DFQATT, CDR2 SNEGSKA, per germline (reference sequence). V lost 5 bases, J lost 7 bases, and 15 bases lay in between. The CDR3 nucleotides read TGCAGTGCTCGAAGGGGGGAGAGGGAGCAGTACTTC. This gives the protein CSARRGEREQYF.

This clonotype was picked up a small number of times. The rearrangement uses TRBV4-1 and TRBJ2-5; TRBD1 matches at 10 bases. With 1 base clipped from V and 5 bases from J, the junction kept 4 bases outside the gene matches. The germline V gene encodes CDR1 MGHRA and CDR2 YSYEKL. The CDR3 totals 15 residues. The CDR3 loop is CASSQGQGAWETQYF. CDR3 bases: TGCGCCAGCAGCCAAGGACAGGGGGCGTGGGAGACCCAGTACTTC.

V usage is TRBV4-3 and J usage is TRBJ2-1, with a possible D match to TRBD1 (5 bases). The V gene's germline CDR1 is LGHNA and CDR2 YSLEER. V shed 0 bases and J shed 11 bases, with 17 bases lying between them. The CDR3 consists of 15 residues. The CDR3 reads CASSQDYGAGSQQFF. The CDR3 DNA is TGCGCCAGCAGCCAAGATTATGGGGCCGGGTCACAGCAGTTCTTC.

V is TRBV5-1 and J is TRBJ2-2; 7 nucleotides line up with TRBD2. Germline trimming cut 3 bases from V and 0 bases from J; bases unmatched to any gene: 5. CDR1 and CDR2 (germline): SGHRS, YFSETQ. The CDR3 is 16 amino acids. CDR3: CASSSKTSPNTGELFF. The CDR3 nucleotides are TGCGCCAGCAGCTCGAAGACTAGCCCGAACACCGGGGAGCTGTTTTTT.

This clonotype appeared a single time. CDR3 coding DNA: TGTGCCAGCAGACCACAGGGTAGCAATCAGCCCCAGCATTTT. Its protein product is CASRPQGSNQPQHF. The V gene is TRBV6-6, the J gene TRBJ1-5, with D perhaps matching TRBD1 (6 bases). The CDR3 is made up of 14 amino acids. From germline, CDR1 is MNHNY and CDR2 SVGAGI (reference sequence). V lost 6 bases and J lost 0, with 9 bases in between.

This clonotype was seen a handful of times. The CDR3 DNA sequence: TGTGCCAGCAGCTTAGAGCGGACAGGGGTTCTCAGGGGCTACACCTTC. Residues: CASSLERTGVLRGYTF. The chain recombines TRBV7-2 with TRBJ1-2; 9 bases align to TRBD1. Germline-derived CDR1 and CDR2 are SGHTA and FQGNSA. V lost 1 base to trimming and J lost 8 bases; unmatched junction nucleotides: 11. CDR3 length: 16 amino acids.

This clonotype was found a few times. This chain's CDR3 is CASSQDQGTSAYPQFF. Written as DNA, the CDR3 is TGCGCCAGCAGCCAAGATCAGGGGACTAGCGCCTACCCGCAGTTCTTC. This chain uses TRBV4-3 with TRBJ2-1; 10 bases fit TRBD2. The CDR3 is made up of 16 amino acids. V trimming: 0 bases; J trimming: 12 bases; junction bases outside the gene matches: 11. CDR1 and CDR2 from the germline V gene are LGHNA and YSLEER.

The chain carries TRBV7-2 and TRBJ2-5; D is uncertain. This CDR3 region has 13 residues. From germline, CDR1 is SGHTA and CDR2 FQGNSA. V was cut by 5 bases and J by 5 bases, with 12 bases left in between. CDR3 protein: CASSQTMGETQYF. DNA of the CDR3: TGTGCCAGCAGCCAGACAATGGGGGAGACCCAGTACTTC.

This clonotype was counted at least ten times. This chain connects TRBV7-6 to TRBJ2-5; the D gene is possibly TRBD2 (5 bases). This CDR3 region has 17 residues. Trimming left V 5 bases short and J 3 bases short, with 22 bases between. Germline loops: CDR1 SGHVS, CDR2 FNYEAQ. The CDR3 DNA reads TGTGCCAGCAGCCCCGACCCCAAGGACTCAATTAAAGAGACCCAGTACTTC. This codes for CASSPDPKDSIKETQYF.

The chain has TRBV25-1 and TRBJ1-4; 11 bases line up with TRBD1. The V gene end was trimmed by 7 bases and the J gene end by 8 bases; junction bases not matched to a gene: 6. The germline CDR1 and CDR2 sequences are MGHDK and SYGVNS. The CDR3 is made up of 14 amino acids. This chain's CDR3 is CASIGQGAVEKLFF. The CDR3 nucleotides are TGTGCCAGCATTGGACAGGGGGCAGTGGAAAAACTGTTTTTT.

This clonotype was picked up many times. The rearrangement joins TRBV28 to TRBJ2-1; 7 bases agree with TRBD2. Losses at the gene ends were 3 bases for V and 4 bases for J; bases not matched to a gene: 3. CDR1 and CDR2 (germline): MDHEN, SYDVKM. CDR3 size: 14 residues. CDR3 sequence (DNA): TGTGCCAGCAGTTTGCTAGCGGATTACAATGAGCAGTTCTTC. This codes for CASSLLADYNEQFF. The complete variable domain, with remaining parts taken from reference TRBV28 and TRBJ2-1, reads DVKVTQSSRYLVKRTGEKVFLECVQDMDHENMFWYRQDPGLGLRLIYFSYDVKMKEKGDIPEGYSVSREKKERFSLILESASTNQTSMYLCASSLLADYNEQFFGPGTRLTVL.

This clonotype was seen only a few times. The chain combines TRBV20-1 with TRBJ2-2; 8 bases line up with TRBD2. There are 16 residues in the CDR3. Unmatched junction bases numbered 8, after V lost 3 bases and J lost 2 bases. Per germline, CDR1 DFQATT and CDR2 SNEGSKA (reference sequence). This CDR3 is CSASRSGTSNTGELFF. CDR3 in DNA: TGCAGTGCTAGCCGGTCCGGGACTAGTAACACCGGGGAGCTGTTTTTT.

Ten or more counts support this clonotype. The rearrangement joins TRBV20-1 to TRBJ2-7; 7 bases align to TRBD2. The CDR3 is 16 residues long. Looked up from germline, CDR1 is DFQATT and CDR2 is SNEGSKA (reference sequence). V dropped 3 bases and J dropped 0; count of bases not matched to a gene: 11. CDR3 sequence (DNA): TGCAGTGCTAGTGGGGAGGGGACGGGTATCTCCTACGAGCAGTACTTC. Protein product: CSASGEGTGISYEQYF.

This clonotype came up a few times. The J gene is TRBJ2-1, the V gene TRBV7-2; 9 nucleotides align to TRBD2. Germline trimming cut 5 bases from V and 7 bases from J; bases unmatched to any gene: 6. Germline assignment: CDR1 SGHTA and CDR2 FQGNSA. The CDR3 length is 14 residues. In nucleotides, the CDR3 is TGTGCCAGCAGCACCGGGACTAGCAGGAATGAGCAGTTCTTC. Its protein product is CASSTGTSRNEQFF. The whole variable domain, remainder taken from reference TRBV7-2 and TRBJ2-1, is GAGVSQSPSNKVTEKGKDVELRCDPISGHTALYWYRQSLGQGLEFLIYFQGNSAPDKSGLPSDRFSAERTGGSVSTLTIQRTQQEDSAVYLCASSTGTSRNEQFFGPGTRLTVL.

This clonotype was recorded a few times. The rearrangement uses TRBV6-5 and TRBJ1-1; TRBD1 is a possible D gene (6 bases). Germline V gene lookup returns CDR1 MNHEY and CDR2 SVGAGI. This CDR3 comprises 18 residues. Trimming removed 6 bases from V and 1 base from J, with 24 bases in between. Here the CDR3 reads CASRILQGLRRENTEAFF. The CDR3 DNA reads TGTGCCAGCAGGATCCTGCAGGGGCTTCGGCGGGAGAACACTGAAGCTTTCTTT.

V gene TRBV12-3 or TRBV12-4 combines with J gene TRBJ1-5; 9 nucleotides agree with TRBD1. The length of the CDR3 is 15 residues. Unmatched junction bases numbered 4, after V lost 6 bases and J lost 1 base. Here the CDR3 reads CASRGTGTSNQPQHF. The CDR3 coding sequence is TGTGCCAGCAGAGGGACAGGGACCAGCAATCAGCCCCAGCATTTT.

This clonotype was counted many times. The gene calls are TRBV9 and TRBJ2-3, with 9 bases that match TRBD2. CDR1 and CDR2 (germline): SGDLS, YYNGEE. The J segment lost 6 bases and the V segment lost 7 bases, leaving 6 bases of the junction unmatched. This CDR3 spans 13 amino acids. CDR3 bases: TGTGCCAGCCGAGCGGGGGGAACGGATACGCAGTATTTT. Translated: CASRAGGTDTQYF.

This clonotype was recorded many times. In DNA form, the CDR3 reads TGTGCCAGCAGACAAAAGGGTATGACTGAAGCTTTCTTT. Its protein is CASRQKGMTEAFF. The gene calls are TRBV6-4 and TRBJ1-1; no clear D. The CDR3 loop spans 13 amino acids. The V gene lost 6 bases and the J gene lost 5 bases, with 13 bases spanning the gap. Germline loops: CDR1 MRHNA, CDR2 SNTAGT.

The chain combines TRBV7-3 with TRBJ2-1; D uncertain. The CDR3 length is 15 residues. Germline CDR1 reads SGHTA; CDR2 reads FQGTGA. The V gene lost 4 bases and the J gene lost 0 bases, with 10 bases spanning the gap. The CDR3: CASSSSRSSYNEQFF. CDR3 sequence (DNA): TGTGCCAGCAGCTCTTCTCGGAGCTCCTACAATGAGCAGTTCTTC.

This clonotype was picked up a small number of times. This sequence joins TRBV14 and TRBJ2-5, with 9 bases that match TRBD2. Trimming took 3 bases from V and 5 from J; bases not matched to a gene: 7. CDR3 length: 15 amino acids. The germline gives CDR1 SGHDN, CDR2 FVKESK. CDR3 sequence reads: CASSQIAGAVETQYF. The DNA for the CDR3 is TGTGCCAGCAGCCAGATAGCGGGAGCTGTGGAGACCCAGTACTTC.

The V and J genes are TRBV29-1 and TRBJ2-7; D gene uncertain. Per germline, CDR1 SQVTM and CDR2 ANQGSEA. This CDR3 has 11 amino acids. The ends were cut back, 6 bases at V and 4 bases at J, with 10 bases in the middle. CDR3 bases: TGCAGCGTCTCGGACGGGTACGAGCAGTACTTC. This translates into CSVSDGYEQYF.

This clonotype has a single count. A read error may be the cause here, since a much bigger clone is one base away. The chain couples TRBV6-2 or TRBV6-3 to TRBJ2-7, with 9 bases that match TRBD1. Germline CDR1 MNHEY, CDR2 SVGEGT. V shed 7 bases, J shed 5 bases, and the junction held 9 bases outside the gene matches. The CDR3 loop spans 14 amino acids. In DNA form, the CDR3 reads TGTGCCAGCATTGACGAACAGGGGGCGGACGAGCAGTACTTC. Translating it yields CASIDEQGADEQYF.

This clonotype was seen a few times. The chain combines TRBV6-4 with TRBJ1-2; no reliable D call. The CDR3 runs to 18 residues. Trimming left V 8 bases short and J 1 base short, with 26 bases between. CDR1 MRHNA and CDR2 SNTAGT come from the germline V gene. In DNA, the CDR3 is TGTGCCAGCGGCTTCACCCGGGCGGTATTCTACCTTAACTATGGCTACACCTTC. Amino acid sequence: CASGFTRAVFYLNYGYTF.